These 22 T cell receptor beta chains came from one sample sequenced in a study of response to subunit inactivated influenza vaccine (dated 2018 in TCRdb). The method was RT-PCR. Instrument used: Illumina HiSeq 2500. The raw public reads went through TCRdb reprocessing: fastp at Q25, MiXCR clone calling, in-frame beta chains kept. Rows are combined by CDR3 protein, so each entry shows the most common genes and DNA. Present in this sample are about 520,000 distinct CDR3 sequences, roughly 7.9% of which were seen just once. The top ten clones comprise 10% to 15% of the sample. Sequenced here: PBMCs from blood, sampled 23 months after vaccination. These receptors were taken from a man in his fifties or sixties who received an inactivated influenza vaccine. Donor details come from another sample of the same person, matched by shared clones.

This chain connects TRBV10-3 to TRBJ1-2, with TRBD1 as a possible D gene (6 bases). This CDR3 has 14 amino acids. Trimming shortened V by 0 bases and J by 6 bases, and 11 bases separated the two germline ends. CDR1 and CDR2 (germline): ENHRY, SYGVKD. This CDR3 reads CAISESGGANGYTF. The CDR3 bases are TGTGCCATCAGTGAGTCGGGGGGCGCAAATGGCTACACCTTC.

Regarding this clonotype: The junction departs from the called germline gene at one end, perhaps through a read error. The chain joins TRBV3-1 to TRBJ2-5; 9 nucleotides match TRBD1. The germline V gene has CDR1 LGHDT and CDR2 YNNKEL (reference sequence). This CDR3 region has 15 residues. The chain's CDR3 is CASRQGTGITETQYF. As DNA, the CDR3 is TGTGCCAGCCGCCAGGGGACAGGGATAACAGAGACCCAGTACTTC.

This clonotype turned up a few times. This rearrangement joins TRBV12-3 or TRBV12-4 to TRBJ1-5; 7 bases match TRBD1. The CDR3 covers 13 residues. J was trimmed by 5 bases and V by 6 bases; bases with no gene match: 4. The CDR3 coding sequence is TGTGCCAGCAGCTACAGGGGTTATCAGCCCCAGCATTTT. It translates to CASSYRGYQPQHF.

This clonotype was seen only a few times. The chain combines TRBV24-1 with TRBJ2-2; 8 nucleotides match TRBD2. The ends lost 3 bases at V and 0 bases at J; junction bases unmatched: 2. CDR1 and CDR2 from the germline V gene are KGHDR and SFDVKD. The CDR3 totals 16 residues. The CDR3 reads CATSDPAGANTGELFF. The CDR3 DNA is TGTGCCACCAGTGATCCAGCGGGGGCGAACACCGGGGAGCTGTTTTTT.

A few counts support this clonotype. The chain links TRBV5-1 to TRBJ2-1, with 12 bases matching TRBD1. Germline trimming cut 3 bases from V and 8 bases from J; bases unmatched to any gene: 6. The V gene's germline CDR1 is SGHRS and CDR2 YFSETQ. The CDR3 sequence is 15 residues long. The CDR3 nucleotides are TGCGCCAGCAGCTCGGGACAGGGGGCAGGGGATGAGCAGTTCTTC. The encoded protein is CASSSGQGAGDEQFF.

This clonotype was observed many times. The chain carries TRBV28 and TRBJ2-7, with 7 positions matching TRBD1. V lost 5 bases to trimming and J lost 2 bases; unmatched junction nucleotides: 6. Germline V CDR1 and CDR2: MDHEN, SYDVKM. This CDR3 contains 14 residues. In DNA, the CDR3 is TGTGCCAGCAGTCCAGACAGGGTTACCTACGAGCAGTACTTC. It translates to CASSPDRVTYEQYF.

The sample holds a few counts of this clonotype. The chain links TRBV10-3 to TRBJ2-1; TRBD2 matches at 11 bases. The CDR3 has 19 amino acids. V lost 6 bases to trimming and J lost 3 bases; unmatched junction nucleotides: 16. Germline assignment: CDR1 ENHRY and CDR2 SYGVKD. CDR3 in amino acids: CAISRTPPSGGTLYNEQFF. CDR3 DNA sequence: TGTGCCATCAGCCGCACCCCTCCTAGCGGGGGGACCCTCTACAATGAGCAGTTCTTC.

CDR3 sequence: CSAREAGGGYTF. The DNA of the CDR3 is TGCAGTGCTAGAGAGGCAGGGGGAGGCTACACCTTC. The chain has TRBV20-1 and TRBJ1-2, with TRBD1 matching 7 bases. There are 12 residues in the CDR3. The ends lost 0 bases at V and 8 bases at J; junction bases unmatched: 3. Germline V gives CDR1 DFQATT, CDR2 SNEGSKA (reference sequence).

This clonotype has more than one count but fewer than ten. The V call is TRBV11-2, the J call TRBJ2-1, with D maybe TRBD1 (5 bases). The germline V gene encodes CDR1 SGHAT and CDR2 FQNNGV. There are 13 residues in the CDR3. Trimming stripped 6 bases from V and 9 bases from J, with 15 bases between. CDR3 sequence: CASSSGYSGEQFF. CDR3 bases: TGTGCCAGCAGTTCAGGGTACTCTGGTGAGCAGTTCTTC. Supplemented by reference TRBV11-2 and TRBJ2-1, the full variable domain reads EAGVAQSPRYKIIEKRQSVAFWCNPISGHATLYWYQQILGQGPKLLIQFQNNGVVDDSQLPKDRFSAERLKGVDSTLKIQPAKLEDSAVYLCASSSGYSGEQFFGPGTRLTVL.

This clonotype has a handful of counts. This rearrangement joins TRBV4-2 to TRBJ2-2; the D is unclear. The CDR3 is 14 residues long. The V end was cut by 4 bases, the J end by 1 base, with 7 bases between. From germline, CDR1 is LGHNA and CDR2 YNFKEQ. The DNA of the CDR3 is TGTGCCAGCAGCCCTAGTAAGAACACCGGGGAGCTGTTTTTT. Translated, it gives CASSPSKNTGELFF.

This clonotype was counted ten times or more. The junction and the germline gene differ at one end; a read error may be behind it. The chain combines TRBV20-1 with TRBJ1-6; D unresolved. Germline lookup yields CDR1 DFQATT and CDR2 SNEGSKA (reference sequence). CDR3 length: 15 amino acids. The DNA for the CDR3 is TGCAGTGCTAGAGATTTTCGGGAGTATACTTCACCCCTCCACTTT. Encoded protein: CSARDFREYTSPLHF.

The sample holds many counts of this clonotype. The genes are TRBV12-3 or TRBV12-4 and TRBJ2-1, with TRBD2 matching over 10 bases. Losses at the gene ends were 5 bases for V and 7 bases for J; bases not matched to a gene: 5. The CDR3 is 14 amino acids. CDR3: CASSPLAGGNEQFF. In nucleotides, the CDR3 is TGTGCCAGCAGTCCCTTAGCGGGGGGAAATGAGCAGTTCTTC.

This clonotype appeared many times. The V call is TRBV5-6, the J call TRBJ2-1, with D unresolved. The CDR3 is made up of 13 amino acids. Trimming left V 4 bases short and J 9 bases short, with 14 bases between. CDR1 and CDR2 (germline): SGHDT, YYEEEE. The CDR3 is CASSHDHLSEQFF. The CDR3 DNA is TGTGCCAGCAGCCACGATCATTTGAGTGAGCAGTTCTTC.

This clonotype has a count of ten or more. The chain joins TRBV2 to TRBJ2-7; no clear D gene. V was shortened by 7 bases and J by 2 bases, with 9 bases between the two germline ends. There are 12 residues in the CDR3. Looked up from germline, CDR1 is SNHLY and CDR2 is FYNNEI. Here the CDR3 reads CASKRETYEQYF. In nucleotides, the CDR3 is TGTGCCAGCAAAAGAGAGACCTACGAGCAGTACTTC.

The sample holds a few counts of this clonotype. This chain joins TRBV20-1 and TRBJ1-1; a possible D gene is TRBD1 (5 bases). The CDR3 length is 12 residues. V dropped 7 bases and J dropped 10 bases, with 19 bases sitting between them. Germline CDR1 is DFQATT and CDR2 is SNEGSKA (reference sequence). The CDR3 DNA sequence: TGCAGTGTAGGCCCCGGGGGGAAGGGAGCTTTCTTT. Its protein product is CSVGPGGKGAFF.

The V call is TRBV10-3, the J call TRBJ2-1, with D possibly TRBD1 on 6 matching bases. V was clipped by 8 bases and J by 5 bases, with 13 bases between them. The CDR3 contains 13 residues. The germline V gene encodes CDR1 ENHRY and CDR2 SYGVKD. CDR3 sequence: CAIGGQKNNEQFF. The DNA for the CDR3 is TGTGCCATCGGAGGACAGAAGAACAATGAGCAGTTCTTC.

The chain links TRBV4-1 to TRBJ2-7; D is ambiguous. With 5 bases removed from V and 2 bases from J, the gap between germline ends came to 16 bases. Looked up from germline, CDR1 is MGHRA and CDR2 is YSYEKL. CDR3 length: 15 amino acids. The DNA of the CDR3 is TGCGCCAGCAGCTGGGAATTGGGCGGTCCCTACGAGCAGTACTTC. It encodes CASSWELGGPYEQYF.

This clonotype was counted ten times or more. J is TRBJ1-2 and V is TRBV5-1; no clear D. CDR3 size: 11 residues. CDR1 is SGHRS and CDR2 is YFSETQ in the germline V gene. V lost 6 bases to trimming and J lost 2 bases, with 5 bases between them. The DNA for the CDR3 is TGCGCCAGCAAGGAGAACTATGGCTACACCTTC. Translation gives CASKENYGYTF.

This clonotype was observed many times. The CDR3 nucleotides are TGTGCCAGCAGTTTCGGACAGTCCTCCTACGAGCAGTACTTC. Translating it yields CASSFGQSSYEQYF. The genes are TRBV12-3 or TRBV12-4 and TRBJ2-7, with D possibly TRBD1 on 6 matching bases. This CDR3 region has 14 residues. The ends were cut back, 3 bases at V and 0 bases at J, with 9 bases in the middle.

The genes are TRBV29-1 and TRBJ2-7; D remains ambiguous. From germline, CDR1 is SQVTM and CDR2 ANQGSEA. CDR3 length: 11 residues. With 8 bases removed from V and 1 base from J, the gap between germline ends came to 9 bases. The CDR3 sequence is CSIVESYEQYF. CDR3 DNA sequence: TGCAGCATCGTGGAGTCCTACGAGCAGTACTTC.

The J gene is TRBJ2-4, the V gene TRBV27; D is perhaps TRBD1 (6 bases). Germline loops: CDR1 MNHEY, CDR2 SMNVEV (reference sequence). This CDR3 contains 17 residues. The V end was cut by 6 bases, the J end by 0 bases, with 18 bases between. DNA of the CDR3: TGTGCCAGCAGACCTCGATGGACAGACATAGCCAAAAACATTCAGTACTTC. It is translated as CASRPRWTDIAKNIQYF.

V is TRBV20-1 and J is TRBJ2-7; D is tentatively TRBD1 or TRBD2 (6 bases each). This CDR3 region has 16 residues. Trimming cost V 2 bases and J 3 bases, with 20 bases left between them. Looked up from germline, CDR1 is DFQATT and CDR2 is SNEGSKA (reference sequence). For the CDR3, the DNA is TGCAGTGCTAGACGACTTAAGCAGGAGGGGGGCTACGAGCAGTACTTC. Residues: CSARRLKQEGGYEQYF.